These 4 T cell receptor beta chains came from one sample sequenced in a study of shared clonotypes between healthy human individuals. Method: immunoSEQ multiplex PCR; TCRdb's copy keeps in-frame clones and lacks some. The sample consists of a few hundred thousand clones, around 79% of them appearing once. The sequencing sample was made of PBMCs. These receptor sequences come from a woman aged 40-49 years in good health. Some clones in this sample may be carry-over from other donors' samples.

This chain connects TRBV27 to TRBJ1-3, with 8 nucleotides matching TRBD1. V was clipped by 8 bases and J by 6 bases; unmatched bases: 3. The CDR3 is made up of 12 amino acids. Germline-derived CDR1 and CDR2 are MNHEY and SMNVEV (reference sequence). The CDR3 sequence: CASPQGANTIYF. The CDR3 DNA follows: TGTGCCAGCCCCCAGGGGGCAAACACCATATATTTT.

The chain recombines TRBV6-5 with TRBJ2-4; tentative D call: TRBD2 (5 bases). CDR1 is MNHEY, CDR2 SVGAGI, per germline. This CDR3 has 14 residues. V was clipped by 4 bases and J by 4 bases, with 11 bases between them. CDR3 protein: CASSSGSRKNIQYF. The CDR3 DNA reads TGTGCCAGCAGTTCGGGATCTAGGAAAAACATTCAGTACTTC.

This clone was recorded a few times. The chain links TRBV28 to TRBJ2-7; 11 positions match TRBD2. V was pared by 7 bases and J by 1 base, with 3 bases of the junction left unmatched. This CDR3 has 14 residues. The germline CDR1 and CDR2 sequences are MDHEN and SYDVKM. CDR3 in DNA: TGTGCCAGCATCGGGACTAGCGGATCCTACGAGCAGTACTTC. This gives the protein CASIGTSGSYEQYF.

The chain couples TRBV6-1 to TRBJ2-7; possible D gene TRBD1, 5 bases. CDR1 is MNHNS, CDR2 SASEGT, per germline. CDR3 size: 13 residues. V was shortened by 5 bases and J by 2 bases, with 10 bases between the two germline ends. Here the CDR3 DNA reads TGTGCCAGCAGTTATGGACACCCCTACGAGCAGTACTTC. Translation gives CASSYGHPYEQYF.